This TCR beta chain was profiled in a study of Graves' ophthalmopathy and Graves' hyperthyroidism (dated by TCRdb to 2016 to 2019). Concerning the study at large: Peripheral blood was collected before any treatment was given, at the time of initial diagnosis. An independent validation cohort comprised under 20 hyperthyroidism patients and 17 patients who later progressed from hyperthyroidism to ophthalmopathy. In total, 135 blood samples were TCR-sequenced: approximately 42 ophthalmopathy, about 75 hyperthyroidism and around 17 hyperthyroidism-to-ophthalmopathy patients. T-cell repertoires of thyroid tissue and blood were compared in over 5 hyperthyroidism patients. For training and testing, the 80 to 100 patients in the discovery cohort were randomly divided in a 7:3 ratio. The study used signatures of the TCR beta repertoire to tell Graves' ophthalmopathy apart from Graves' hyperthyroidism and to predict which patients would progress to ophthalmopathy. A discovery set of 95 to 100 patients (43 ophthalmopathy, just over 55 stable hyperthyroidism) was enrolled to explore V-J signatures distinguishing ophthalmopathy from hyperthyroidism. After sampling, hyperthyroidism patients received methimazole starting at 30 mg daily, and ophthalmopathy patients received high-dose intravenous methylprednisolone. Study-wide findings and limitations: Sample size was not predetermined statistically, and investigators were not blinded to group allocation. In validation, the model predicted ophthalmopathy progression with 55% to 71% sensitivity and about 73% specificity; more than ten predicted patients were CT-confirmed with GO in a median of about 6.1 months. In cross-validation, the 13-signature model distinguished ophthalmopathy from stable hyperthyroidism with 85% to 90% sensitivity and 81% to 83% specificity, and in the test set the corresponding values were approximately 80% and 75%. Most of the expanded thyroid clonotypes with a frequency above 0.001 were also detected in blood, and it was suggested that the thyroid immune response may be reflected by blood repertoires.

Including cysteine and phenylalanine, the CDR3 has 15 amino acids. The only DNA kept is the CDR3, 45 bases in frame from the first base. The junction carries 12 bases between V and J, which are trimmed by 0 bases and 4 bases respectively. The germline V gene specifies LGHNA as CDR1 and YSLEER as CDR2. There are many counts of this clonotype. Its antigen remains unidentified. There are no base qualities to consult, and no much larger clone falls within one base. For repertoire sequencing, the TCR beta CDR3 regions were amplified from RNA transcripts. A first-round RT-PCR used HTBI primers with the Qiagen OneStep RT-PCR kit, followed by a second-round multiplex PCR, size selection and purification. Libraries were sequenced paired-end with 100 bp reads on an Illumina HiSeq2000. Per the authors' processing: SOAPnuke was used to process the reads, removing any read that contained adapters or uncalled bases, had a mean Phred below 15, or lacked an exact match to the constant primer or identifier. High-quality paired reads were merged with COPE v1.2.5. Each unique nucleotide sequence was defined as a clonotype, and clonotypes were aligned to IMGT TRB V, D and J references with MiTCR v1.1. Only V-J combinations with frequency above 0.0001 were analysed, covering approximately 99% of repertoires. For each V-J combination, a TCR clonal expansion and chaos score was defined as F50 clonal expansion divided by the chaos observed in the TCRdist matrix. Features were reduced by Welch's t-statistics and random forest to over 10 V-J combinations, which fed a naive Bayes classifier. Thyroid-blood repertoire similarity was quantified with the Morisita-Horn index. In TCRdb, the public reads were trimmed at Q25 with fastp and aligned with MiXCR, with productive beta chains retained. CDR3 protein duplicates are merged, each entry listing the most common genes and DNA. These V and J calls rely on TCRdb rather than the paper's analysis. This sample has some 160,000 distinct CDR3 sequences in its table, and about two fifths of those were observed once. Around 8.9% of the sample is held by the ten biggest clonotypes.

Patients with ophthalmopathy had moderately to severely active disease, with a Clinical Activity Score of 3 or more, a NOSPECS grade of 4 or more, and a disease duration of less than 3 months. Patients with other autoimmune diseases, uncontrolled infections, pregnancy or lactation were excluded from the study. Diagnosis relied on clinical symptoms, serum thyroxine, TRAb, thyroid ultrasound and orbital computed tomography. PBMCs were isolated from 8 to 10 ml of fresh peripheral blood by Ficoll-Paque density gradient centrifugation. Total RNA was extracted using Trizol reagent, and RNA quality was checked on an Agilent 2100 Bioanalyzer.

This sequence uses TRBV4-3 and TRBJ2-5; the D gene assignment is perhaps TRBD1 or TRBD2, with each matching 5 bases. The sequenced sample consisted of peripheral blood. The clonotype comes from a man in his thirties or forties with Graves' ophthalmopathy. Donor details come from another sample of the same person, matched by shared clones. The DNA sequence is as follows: TGCGCCAGCAGCCAAGATAGAGGGGTTGGAGAGACCCAGTACTTC. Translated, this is CASSQDRGVGETQYF.